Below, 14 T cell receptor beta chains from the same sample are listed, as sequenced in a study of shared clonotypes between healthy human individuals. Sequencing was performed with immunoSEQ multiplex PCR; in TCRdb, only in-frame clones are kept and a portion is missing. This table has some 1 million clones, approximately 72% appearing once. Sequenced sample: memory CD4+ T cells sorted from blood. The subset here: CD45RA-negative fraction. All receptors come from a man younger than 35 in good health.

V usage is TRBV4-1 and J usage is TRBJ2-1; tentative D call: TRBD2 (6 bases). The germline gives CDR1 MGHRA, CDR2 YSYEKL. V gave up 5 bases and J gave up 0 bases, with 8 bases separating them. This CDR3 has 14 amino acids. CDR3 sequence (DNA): TGCGCCAGCAGCGGGGGGTTCTCCTACAATGAGCAGTTCTTC. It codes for CASSGGFSYNEQFF.

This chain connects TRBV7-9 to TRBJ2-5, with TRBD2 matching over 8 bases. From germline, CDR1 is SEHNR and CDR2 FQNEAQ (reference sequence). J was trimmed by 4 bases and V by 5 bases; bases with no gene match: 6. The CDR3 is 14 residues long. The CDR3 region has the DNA TGTGCCAGCAGCCCCTGGACTAGCAGAGAGACCCAGTACTTC. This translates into CASSPWTSRETQYF.

In DNA form, the CDR3 reads TGTGCCAGCAGGAACAGTCTTATGAACACTGAAGCTTTCTTT. This sequence encodes CASRNSLMNTEAFF. The chain has TRBV28 and TRBJ1-1, with D unclear. Germline CDR1 and CDR2: MDHEN and SYDVKM. The CDR3 loop spans 14 amino acids. With 6 bases removed from V and 0 bases from J, the gap between germline ends came to 11 bases.

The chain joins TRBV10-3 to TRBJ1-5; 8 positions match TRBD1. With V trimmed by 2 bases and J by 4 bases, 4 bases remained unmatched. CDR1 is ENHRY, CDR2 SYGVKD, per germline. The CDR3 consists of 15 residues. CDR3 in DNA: TGTGCCATCAGTGAGGGGGGGACAGGAAATCAGCCCCAGCATTTT. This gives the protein CAISEGGTGNQPQHF.

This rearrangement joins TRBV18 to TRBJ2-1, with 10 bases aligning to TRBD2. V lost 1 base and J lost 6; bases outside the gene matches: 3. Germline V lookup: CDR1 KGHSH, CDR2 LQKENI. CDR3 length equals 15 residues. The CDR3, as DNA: TGTGCCAGCTCACCACGGAGCGGGGGGGGCAATGAGCAGTTCTTC. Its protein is CASSPRSGGGNEQFF.

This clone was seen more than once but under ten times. CDR3 sequence (DNA): TGTGCCAGCAGCTCCCAGGGCCGGGAGCAGTACTTC. Its protein product is CASSSQGREQYF. This chain links TRBV5-6 with TRBJ2-7, with D maybe TRBD1 (5 bases). Trimming took 3 bases from V and 7 from J, leaving 11 bases between them. Germline V CDR1 and CDR2: SGHDT, YYEEEE. The CDR3 totals 12 residues.

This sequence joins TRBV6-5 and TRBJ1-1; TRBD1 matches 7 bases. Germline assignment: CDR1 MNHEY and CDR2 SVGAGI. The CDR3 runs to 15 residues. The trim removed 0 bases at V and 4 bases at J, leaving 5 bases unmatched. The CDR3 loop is CASSYSYQGGTEAFF. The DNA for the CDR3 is TGTGCCAGCAGTTACTCGTACCAGGGGGGCACTGAAGCTTTCTTT.

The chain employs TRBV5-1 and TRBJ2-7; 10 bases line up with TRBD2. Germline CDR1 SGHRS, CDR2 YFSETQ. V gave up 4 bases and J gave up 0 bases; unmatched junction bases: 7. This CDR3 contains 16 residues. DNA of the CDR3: TGCGCCAGCAGCGCCCTTGAGCGGGGGGGCTCCTACGAGCAGTACTTC. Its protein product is CASSALERGGSYEQYF.

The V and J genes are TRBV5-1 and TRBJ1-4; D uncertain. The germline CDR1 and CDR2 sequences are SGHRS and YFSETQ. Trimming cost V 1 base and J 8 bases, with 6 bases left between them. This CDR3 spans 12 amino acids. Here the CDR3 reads CASSLPGEKLFF. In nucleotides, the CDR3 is TGCGCCAGCAGCTTGCCAGGAGAAAAACTGTTTTTT.

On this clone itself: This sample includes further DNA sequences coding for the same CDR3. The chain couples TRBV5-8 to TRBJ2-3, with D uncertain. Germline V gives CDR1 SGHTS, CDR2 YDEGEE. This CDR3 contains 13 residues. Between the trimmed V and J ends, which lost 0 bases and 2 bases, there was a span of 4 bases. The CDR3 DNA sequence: TGTGCCAGCAGCTTGGCTTCCACAGATACGCAGTATTTT. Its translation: CASSLASTDTQYF.

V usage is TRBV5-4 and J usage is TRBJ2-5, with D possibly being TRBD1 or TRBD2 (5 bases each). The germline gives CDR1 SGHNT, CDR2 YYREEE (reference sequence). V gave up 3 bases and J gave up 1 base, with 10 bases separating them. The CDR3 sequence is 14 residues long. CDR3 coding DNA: TGTGCCAGCAGCTCCGGGACGGCCCAAGAGACCCAGTACTTC. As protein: CASSSGTAQETQYF.

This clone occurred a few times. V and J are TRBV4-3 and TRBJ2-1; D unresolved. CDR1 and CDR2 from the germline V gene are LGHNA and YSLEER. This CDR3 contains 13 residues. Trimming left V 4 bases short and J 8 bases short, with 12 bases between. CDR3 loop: CASSRREGDEQFF. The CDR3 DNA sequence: TGCGCCAGCAGCCGAAGGGAAGGCGATGAGCAGTTCTTC.

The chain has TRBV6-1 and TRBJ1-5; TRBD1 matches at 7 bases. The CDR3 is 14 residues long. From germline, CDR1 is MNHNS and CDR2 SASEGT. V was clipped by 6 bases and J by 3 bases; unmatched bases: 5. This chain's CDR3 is CASSPTGSNQPQHF. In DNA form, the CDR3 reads TGTGCCAGCAGCCCGACAGGGTCCAATCAGCCCCAGCATTTT.

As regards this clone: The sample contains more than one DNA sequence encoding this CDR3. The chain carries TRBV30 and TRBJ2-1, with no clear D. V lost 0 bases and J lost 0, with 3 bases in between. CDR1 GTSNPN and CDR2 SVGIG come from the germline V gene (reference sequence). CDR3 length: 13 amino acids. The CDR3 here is CAWSVDSYNEQFF. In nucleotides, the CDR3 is TGTGCCTGGAGTGTAGACTCCTACAATGAGCAGTTCTTC.